A single sample is the source of the 10 T cell receptor beta chains below, sequenced in a study of identical twins. TCRdb ran MiXCR on the 5' RACE reads and lists one entry per CDR3 protein. The repertoire includes about 570,000 distinct CDR3 sequences, nearly 10% of them detected once, and under 3% sits in the top ten. The sample also formed part of further work on yellow fever vaccine responses in identical twins.

Sequenced input: PBMCs. The receptor set was obtained from a woman in her late teens or twenties in good health.

This clonotype occurred a few times. This chain joins TRBV3-1 and TRBJ1-1; D gene uncertain. Trimming left V 3 bases short and J 0 bases short, with 8 bases between. From germline, CDR1 is LGHDT and CDR2 YNNKEL (reference sequence). The CDR3 consists of 14 residues. CDR3 protein: CASSHVALNTEAFF. CDR3 DNA sequence: TGTGCCAGCAGCCACGTCGCGTTGAACACTGAAGCTTTCTTT.

Here the CDR3 reads CAWRGRSGTQYF. Written as DNA, the CDR3 is TGTGCCTGGAGGGGTCGCAGTGGGACCCAGTACTTC. The chain combines TRBV30 with TRBJ2-5; D unresolved. The V gene lost 3 bases and the J gene lost 7 bases, with 12 bases spanning the gap. CDR3 length: 12 amino acids. Looked up from germline, CDR1 is GTSNPN and CDR2 is SVGIG (reference sequence).

This clonotype was counted ten times or more. The V call is TRBV6-4, the J call TRBJ2-3; 14 nucleotides match TRBD2. J gave up 6 bases and V 5 bases, and 13 bases lay outside the gene matches. The CDR3 runs 18 residues. The germline V gene encodes CDR1 MRHNA and CDR2 SNTAGT. The CDR3 bases are TGTGCCAGCAGTCGGACACCACCGGGACTAGCGGGAGCGGATACGCAGTATTTT. It encodes CASSRTPPGLAGADTQYF.

This rearrangement joins TRBV7-9 to TRBJ2-1; 9 bases are a match to TRBD2. The CDR3 is 15 amino acids. Germline V gives CDR1 SEHNR, CDR2 FQNEAQ (reference sequence). The ends lost 5 bases at V and 3 bases at J; junction bases unmatched: 5. CDR3 amino acids: CASSPRLADYNEQFF. In DNA, the CDR3 is TGTGCCAGCAGCCCCAGACTAGCGGACTACAATGAGCAGTTCTTC.

This clonotype was counted many times. The chain links TRBV12-3 or TRBV12-4 to TRBJ2-4, with 7 nucleotides matching TRBD1. The CDR3 runs to 15 residues. After removal of 6 bases from V and 5 bases from J, the junction contained 10 bases not matched to a gene. This CDR3 reads CASSPFQGQQNIQYF. CDR3 nucleotide sequence: TGTGCCAGCAGCCCATTCCAGGGACAGCAAAACATTCAGTACTTC.

This chain uses TRBV7-9 with TRBJ2-2, with 7 bases that match TRBD1. V trimming: 8 bases; J trimming: 0 bases; junction bases outside the gene matches: 3. This CDR3 contains 14 residues. Germline lookup yields CDR1 SEHNR and CDR2 FQNEAQ (reference sequence). The CDR3 coding sequence is TGTGCCAGCGCCGGGACAGCGAACACCGGGGAGCTGTTTTTT. It yields the protein CASAGTANTGELFF.

As to this clonotype: The junction departs from germline at one end; a sequencing error may be responsible. This chain joins TRBV6-5 and TRBJ2-5; D is possibly TRBD1 or TRBD2 (5 bases each). Germline loops: CDR1 MNHEY, CDR2 SVGAGI. The CDR3 is 14 amino acids. The DNA for the CDR3 is TGTGCCAGCAGTTACTCGACGGTCAGGGAGACCCAGTGCTTC. Residues: CASSYSTVRETQCF.

This clonotype showed up many times. V gene TRBV20-1 combines with J gene TRBJ2-7; no clear D. Germline assignment: CDR1 DFQATT and CDR2 SNEGSKA (reference sequence). V was cut by 2 bases and J by 6 bases, with 11 bases left in between. The CDR3 is 12 residues long. This chain's CDR3 is CSARFRLSEQYF. CDR3 nucleotide sequence: TGCAGTGCTAGATTTCGACTGAGCGAGCAGTACTTC.

The chain joins TRBV30 to TRBJ2-2; 7 positions match TRBD1. The CDR3 extends over 12 amino acids. Germline trimming cut 8 bases from V and 1 base from J; bases unmatched to any gene: 1. CDR1 is GTSNPN, CDR2 SVGIG, per germline (reference sequence). The DNA of the CDR3 is TGTGCCCGGGACAGGAACACCGGGGAGCTGTTTTTT. It translates to CARDRNTGELFF.

The chain recombines TRBV29-1 with TRBJ2-1, with D unresolved. Between the trimmed V and J ends, which lost 6 bases and 2 bases, there was a span of 17 bases. Germline CDR1 SQVTM, CDR2 ANQGSEA. The length of the CDR3 is 15 residues. CDR3 DNA: TGCAGCGTCCTGTTAGGGCTTTCAGCCTACAATGAGCAGTTCTTC. Translating gives CSVLLGLSAYNEQFF.